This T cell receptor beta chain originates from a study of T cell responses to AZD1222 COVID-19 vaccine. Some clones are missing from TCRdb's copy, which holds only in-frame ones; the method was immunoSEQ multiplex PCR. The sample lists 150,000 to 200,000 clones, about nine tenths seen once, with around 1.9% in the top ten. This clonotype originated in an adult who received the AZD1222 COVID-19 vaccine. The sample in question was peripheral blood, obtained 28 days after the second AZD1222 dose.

The DNA of the CDR3 is TGTGCCAGCAGCCTCACCGCCGGGACTAGCGGGGCCTACTCCTACGAGCAGTACTTC. Its protein is CASSLTAGTSGAYSYEQYF. The rearrangement links TRBV11-2 to TRBJ2-7, with 13 bases fitting TRBD2. The CDR3 extends over 19 amino acids. V shed 5 bases, J shed 0 bases, and the junction held 13 bases outside the gene matches. Per germline, CDR1 SGHAT and CDR2 FQNNGV.